The sequence of this T cell receptor beta chain was determined in a study of PD-1 blockade in mismatch repair-deficient tumors. Study-wide points: After pembrolizumab, tumor-resident clones rose rapidly, then generally contracted before radiologic responses.

Every patient had mismatch repair deficiency by PCR or immunohistochemistry. Germline CDR1 SQVTM, CDR2 ANQGSEA. V gave up 8 bases and J gave up 3 bases, with 21 bases separating them. The CDR3 is 15 amino acids. For this clone: What it binds is unknown.

Here immunoSEQ multiplex PCR was the method, and the copy in TCRdb shows in-frame clones only, minus some. The data contain some 120,000 clones, around three quarters of them singletons. This sample comprised peripheral blood, obtained around 60 weeks after starting pembrolizumab. The rearrangement uses TRBV29-1 and TRBJ2-3; D is perhaps TRBD1 (5 bases). This TCR came from an adult with mismatch repair-deficient cancer. The chain's CDR3 is CSTWVIGHRTDTQYF. The CDR3 DNA follows: TGCAGCACTTGGGTTATCGGACACCGGACAGATACGCAGTATTTT.